The 28 T cell receptor beta chains listed next were all sequenced from one sample in a study of blood T cells in healthy people across ages. Then a second PCR, running roughly 7 to 11 cycles, was carried out with a sample-barcoded 5' primer and a J-beta primer mix. MiXCR was run by TCRdb on the 5' RACE reads, yielding one entry per CDR3 protein. The table lists about 900,000 distinct CDR3 sequences, around 48% of them singletons. Sample: blood. The receptors stem from a man aged 30-40 years in good health.

This sequence joins TRBV6-2 or TRBV6-3 and TRBJ2-1; TRBD2 matches at 7 bases. Germline trimming cut 4 bases from V and 4 bases from J; bases unmatched to any gene: 7. Germline lookup yields CDR1 MNHEY and CDR2 SVGEGT. The CDR3 is 15 amino acids. The DNA of the CDR3 is TGTGCCAGCAGTTTAGTACGAGCGGGGTACAATGAGCAGTTCTTC. This translates into CASSLVRAGYNEQFF.

V gene TRBV7-2 combines with J gene TRBJ2-3, with 7 bases aligning to TRBD2. Germline V CDR1 and CDR2: SGHTA, FQGNSA. This CDR3 region has 13 residues. The V gene end was trimmed by 5 bases and the J gene end by 10 bases; junction bases not matched to a gene: 9. The CDR3 nucleotides are TGTGCCAGCAGCCCTAGCGGAGAATCCGCGCAGTATTTT. This encodes CASSPSGESAQYF.

Note on this clonotype: Since a much larger clone is just one base distant, this may be a read error. V and J are TRBV20-1 and TRBJ2-1; unclear D gene. Trimming pared 6 bases from V and 0 bases from J, leaving 18 bases between. CDR1 and CDR2 (germline): DFQATT, SNEGSKA (reference sequence). The CDR3 loop spans 16 amino acids. This CDR3 is CSAEACDSSSYNEQFF. CDR3 nucleotides: TGCAGTGCCGAAGCATGTGACTCGAGCTCCTACAATGAGCAGTTCTTC.

This clonotype was observed a few times. The chain carries TRBV20-1 and TRBJ2-7; D call uncertain. CDR1 and CDR2 from the germline V gene are DFQATT and SNEGSKA (reference sequence). The CDR3 length is 13 residues. Trimming took 4 bases from V and 7 from J, leaving 17 bases between them. CDR3 coding DNA: TGCAGTGCTACCCACATAGGGAACAATGAGCAGTACTTC. It specifies CSATHIGNNEQYF.

The rearrangement links TRBV25-1 to TRBJ2-1, with D unclear. The CDR3 runs to 15 residues. Germline CDR1 reads MGHDK; CDR2 reads SYGVNS. Between the trimmed V and J ends, which lost 4 bases and 0 bases, there was a span of 10 bases. CDR3 residues: CASSGLPNSYNEQFF. In nucleotides, the CDR3 is TGTGCCAGCAGTGGCCTTCCGAACTCCTACAATGAGCAGTTCTTC.

This clonotype has more than one count but fewer than ten. J is TRBJ2-7 and V is TRBV6-2 or TRBV6-3; tentatively, D is TRBD2 (5 bases). Trimming shortened V by 2 bases and J by 3 bases, and 14 bases separated the two germline ends. The CDR3 consists of 15 residues. CDR1 and CDR2 from the germline V gene are MNHEY and SVGEGT. As DNA, the CDR3 is TGTGCCAGCAGTTACCTCGGAGGCAGCCTCTACGAGCAGTACTTC. Translated, it gives CASSYLGGSLYEQYF.

The chain has TRBV7-2 and TRBJ2-1; either TRBD1 or TRBD2 may supply D (5 bases each). The CDR3 runs 16 residues. From germline, CDR1 is SGHTA and CDR2 FQGNSA. V was clipped by 5 bases and J by 0 bases, with 14 bases between them. The CDR3 here is CASSPGDGSSYNEQFF. CDR3 DNA: TGTGCCAGCAGCCCTGGGGACGGTAGCTCCTACAATGAGCAGTTCTTC.

This clonotype was counted only a few times. The chain links TRBV12-3 or TRBV12-4 to TRBJ2-7; D perhaps matches TRBD1 (5 bases). Trimming took 3 bases from V and 0 from J, leaving 12 bases between them. The CDR3 consists of 15 residues. CDR3 sequence reads: CASSLGRASSYEQYF. The CDR3 nucleotides read TGTGCCAGCAGTTTGGGCAGGGCAAGCTCCTACGAGCAGTACTTC.

This clonotype was seen ten or more times. The chain links TRBV29-1 to TRBJ1-2; D call uncertain. Germline V gene data show CDR1 as SQVTM and CDR2 as ANQGSEA. This CDR3 comprises 11 residues. Trimming stripped 4 bases from V and 3 bases from J, with 6 bases between. In DNA form, the CDR3 reads TGCAGCGTTGGGACGGACTATGGCTACACCTTC. The encoded protein is CSVGTDYGYTF.

V gene TRBV10-2 combines with J gene TRBJ1-5, with 9 bases that match TRBD1. The CDR3 sequence is 17 residues long. V lost 6 bases, J lost 2 bases, and 11 bases stayed unmatched. In germline, CDR1 is WSHSY, CDR2 SAAADI. CDR3 region: CASRDRGVFMGNQPQHF. The CDR3 coding sequence is TGCGCCAGCAGAGACAGGGGGGTTTTTATGGGCAATCAGCCCCAGCATTTT.

CDR3 amino acids: CASFPGTGVPEDPEAFF. As DNA, the CDR3 is TGCGCCTCGTTTCCCGGGACAGGGGTCCCGGAGGACCCTGAAGCTTTCTTT. The chain links TRBV5-1 to TRBJ1-1; TRBD1 aligns across 10 bases. CDR3 length: 17 amino acids. Germline CDR1 reads SGHRS; CDR2 reads YFSETQ. After removal of 10 bases from V and 6 bases from J, the junction contained 21 bases not matched to a gene.

V is TRBV25-1 and J is TRBJ1-1, with a tentative D call TRBD1 (5 bases). V lost 3 bases to trimming and J lost 4 bases, with 15 bases between them. CDR1 is MGHDK and CDR2 is SYGVNS in the germline V gene. There are 15 residues in the CDR3. CDR3: CASSDDSYKGTEAFF. In DNA, the CDR3 is TGTGCCAGCAGTGACGACAGTTACAAGGGCACTGAAGCTTTCTTT.

Points on this clonotype: A much larger clone differs by one base, so this may be a read error. The chain employs TRBV7-2 and TRBJ2-7; no clear D. This CDR3 has 13 amino acids. Per germline, CDR1 SGHTA and CDR2 FQGNSA. CDR3 loop: CARSLVGSAEQYF. Here the CDR3 DNA reads TGTGCCCGCAGCTTAGTTGGGTCGGCTGAGCAGTACTTC.

V usage is TRBV5-1 and J usage is TRBJ2-5; 7 nucleotides match TRBD1. The CDR3 runs 15 residues. The J segment lost 3 bases and the V segment lost 4 bases, leaving 9 bases of the junction unmatched. CDR1 and CDR2 (germline): SGHRS, YFSETQ. CDR3 region: CASSTGTASKETQYF. The CDR3 coding sequence is TGCGCCAGCAGCACGGGGACAGCCAGTAAAGAGACCCAGTACTTC.

This clonotype was seen more than once but under ten times. This rearrangement joins TRBV6-5 to TRBJ1-1; D is uncertain. CDR1 and CDR2 from the germline V gene are MNHEY and SVGAGI. V gave up 2 bases and J gave up 0 bases, with 10 bases separating them. CDR3 size: 15 residues. This CDR3 is CASSYGPSVNTEAFF. The CDR3 nucleotides are TGTGCCAGCAGTTACGGGCCTTCGGTGAACACTGAAGCTTTCTTT.

CDR3 DNA: TGTGCCAGTAGTTTCGGCAGGTCATACAATGAGCAGTTCTTC. Its protein product is CASSFGRSYNEQFF. This chain joins TRBV19 and TRBJ2-1; D uncertain. The germline V and J ends were trimmed by 5 bases and 4 bases, with 12 bases remaining between them. This CDR3 contains 14 residues. Germline V gene lookup returns CDR1 LNHDA and CDR2 SQIVND (reference sequence). Together with reference TRBV19 and TRBJ2-1, the CDR3 gives the full variable domain: DGGITQSPKYLFRKEGQNVTLSCEQNLNHDAMYWYRQDPGQGLRLIYYSQIVNDFQKGDIAEGYSVSREKKESFPLTVTSAQKNPTAFYLCASSFGRSYNEQFFGPGTRLTVL.

CDR3 bases: TGTGCCAGTATTTCTTGGGGTTCTGGGGCCAACGTCCTGACTTTC. Encoded protein: CASISWGSGANVLTF. The chain recombines TRBV19 with TRBJ2-6, with no clear D. The CDR3 spans 15 residues. V was shortened by 7 bases and J by 1 base, with 11 bases between the two germline ends. Germline CDR1 is LNHDA and CDR2 is SQIVND (reference sequence).

DNA for the CDR3: TGTGCCAGCAGCTTAGTGAGGACCGGTCCCTCCGCAGATACGCAGTATTTT. Translated: CASSLVRTGPSADTQYF. V usage is TRBV7-9 and J usage is TRBJ2-3; D not certain. Trimming stripped 1 base from V and 4 bases from J, with 18 bases between. The germline V gene encodes CDR1 SEHNR and CDR2 FQNEAQ (reference sequence). The CDR3 contains 17 residues.

There are a few counts of this clonotype. The chain joins TRBV29-1 to TRBJ1-1; 12 nucleotides line up with TRBD1. CDR3 length: 15 amino acids. CDR1 SQVTM and CDR2 ANQGSEA come from the germline V gene. With V trimmed by 5 bases and J by 1 base, 5 bases remained unmatched. In DNA form, the CDR3 reads TGCAGCGTTTGGGACAGGGGGCGTGGGAACACTGAAGCTTTCTTT. It codes for CSVWDRGRGNTEAFF.

The chain has TRBV7-9 and TRBJ2-7, with D possibly TRBD2 on 5 matching bases. Trimming removed 1 base at V and 2 bases at J, with 12 bases between. Germline V CDR1 and CDR2: SEHNR, FQNEAQ (reference sequence). The CDR3 spans 15 residues. The CDR3 spells CASSLVRGSTYEQYF. CDR3 nucleotides: TGTGCCAGCAGCTTAGTCCGGGGATCCACCTACGAGCAGTACTTC.

V and J are TRBV3-1 and TRBJ1-5; D gene unclear. This CDR3 has 16 amino acids. V lost 4 bases, J lost 0 bases, and 13 bases lay in between. Germline loops: CDR1 LGHDT, CDR2 YNNKEL (reference sequence). The CDR3 DNA reads as TGTGCCAGCAGCCCCACCTCCCTTAATAGCAATCAGCCCCAGCATTTT. Translated, it gives CASSPTSLNSNQPQHF.

The chain uses TRBV9 and TRBJ2-2; D unresolved. V was cut by 4 bases and J by 2 bases, with 21 bases left in between. The CDR3 loop spans 18 amino acids. Per germline, CDR1 SGDLS and CDR2 YYNGEE. CDR3 region: CASSLRTDTLPNTGELFF. The CDR3 DNA is TGTGCCAGCAGCCTCCGGACCGACACCTTACCCAACACCGGGGAGCTGTTTTTT.

This rearrangement joins TRBV12-3 or TRBV12-4 to TRBJ1-2; D might be TRBD1 (6 bases). The CDR3 consists of 13 residues. V was pared by 4 bases and J by 8 bases, with 14 bases between. CDR3 sequence (DNA): TGTGCCAGCAGTTCTACAGGGAATCGAGGCTACACCTTC. It yields the protein CASSSTGNRGYTF.

In its sample, this clonotype was seen many times. This may be a read error: a much more frequent sequence differs by one nucleotide. This rearrangement joins TRBV6-4 to TRBJ2-5; D may be TRBD2 (7 bases). The CDR3 is 15 amino acids. V was trimmed by 2 bases and J by 11 bases, leaving 21 bases between them. Germline CDR1 MRHNA, CDR2 SNTAGT. CDR3 protein: CASSDVGGGLNEQYF. The CDR3 DNA is TGTGCCAGCAGTGACGTGGGGGGGGGCCTCAATGAGCAGTACTTC.

This clonotype was counted a single time. The junction does not match germline at one end; this may be a read error. The chain couples TRBV7-9 to TRBJ2-4; D remains ambiguous. TRBJ2-5 matches the DNA end more closely, so the J call is doubtful. There are 15 residues in the CDR3. CDR1 SEHNR and CDR2 FQNEAQ come from the germline V gene (reference sequence). CDR3 in amino acids: CASSLVQLYQGTQYF. DNA for the CDR3: TGTGCCAGCAGCTTAGTACAGCTTTACCAAGGGACCCAGTACTTC.

The rearrangement uses TRBV20-1 and TRBJ2-7, with D possibly matching TRBD1 (6 bases). Germline V lookup: CDR1 DFQATT, CDR2 SNEGSKA (reference sequence). V was shortened by 7 bases and J by 2 bases, with 15 bases between the two germline ends. The CDR3 runs to 13 residues. The CDR3 nucleotides read TGCAGTGGAGGGGGTGAGAATACCTACGAGCAGTACTTC. Its translation is CSGGGENTYEQYF.

V gene TRBV11-2 combines with J gene TRBJ2-5; tentatively, D is TRBD2 (6 bases). V shed 2 bases and J shed 2 bases, with 18 bases lying between them. Germline V gene lookup returns CDR1 SGHAT and CDR2 FQNNGV. This CDR3 has 17 residues. The CDR3: CASSLRIREAGQETQYF. In DNA form, the CDR3 reads TGTGCCAGCAGCTTAAGGATTAGGGAGGCTGGGCAAGAGACCCAGTACTTC.

V is TRBV29-1 and J is TRBJ1-2; 9 bases are shared with TRBD1. Looked up from germline, CDR1 is SQVTM and CDR2 is ANQGSEA. V shed 3 bases, J shed 8 bases, and the junction held 4 bases outside the gene matches. The CDR3 spans 12 residues. CDR3 nucleotide sequence: TGCAGCGTTGAGACAGGGGGTAAGGGCTACACCTTC. It yields the protein CSVETGGKGYTF.